A single sample gave rise to the 32 T cell receptor beta chains below, sequenced in a study of blood T cell repertoires in COVID-19 (dated by TCRdb to about 2020). Libraries were made using the immunoSEQ multiplex PCR assay. The immuneACCESS repertoire file appears here via TCRdb, limited to in-frame rearrangements. These files lack a portion of the clones; in checked studies, under half of the deficit traces to unresolved V genes, and the cause of the others is not known. The sample table records approximately 280,000 clones; under 90% of these occur just once. The ten biggest clones cover around 2.1% of the sample. Sequencing was done on a sample of peripheral blood. The receptors shown here come from a man aged 45-60 years with acute or convalescent COVID-19.

The chain joins TRBV5-1 to TRBJ2-5; the match to TRBD1 covers 10 bases. The germline CDR1 and CDR2 sequences are SGHRS and YFSETQ. This CDR3 is built from 14 residues. The J segment lost 5 bases and the V segment lost 5 bases, leaving 6 bases of the junction unmatched. CDR3 region: CASRGDRGWETQYF. The CDR3 DNA is TGCGCCAGCAGGGGGGACAGGGGTTGGGAGACCCAGTACTTC.

The chain employs TRBV30 and TRBJ1-5; D unresolved. The CDR3 sequence is 13 residues long. V lost 1 base and J lost 5, with 9 bases in between. Per the germline V gene, CDR1 is GTSNPN and CDR2 is SVGIG (reference sequence). CDR3 protein: CAWSGQVDQPQHF. The CDR3 DNA sequence: TGTGCCTGGAGTGGCCAGGTGGATCAGCCCCAGCATTTT.

V is TRBV9 and J is TRBJ1-2; 8 bases are shared with TRBD1. The CDR3 consists of 16 residues. J was trimmed by 4 bases and V by 3 bases; bases with no gene match: 11. CDR1 is SGDLS, CDR2 YYNGEE, per germline. CDR3 amino acids: CASSASGGTPFYGYTF. Written as DNA, the CDR3 is TGTGCCAGCAGCGCCTCAGGGGGCACCCCCTTCTATGGCTACACCTTC.

The rearrangement links TRBV21-1 to TRBJ2-2; the D call of TRBD1 is as the table states it, not checked on the DNA. TRBV21-1 is designated a pseudogene. This CDR3 region has 14 residues. DNA for the CDR3: TGTGCCAGCAGCAATGGGCAGGGGACCGGGGAGCTGTTTTTT. As protein: CASSNGQGTGELFF.

CDR3 nucleotides: TGTGCCAGCAGTGATCGGGGGGGCCAAGAGACCCAGTACTTC. Translation: CASSDRGGQETQYF. The chain carries TRBV6-1 and TRBJ2-5; 8 bases fit TRBD2. The CDR3 is 14 residues long. V was clipped by 3 bases and J by 1 base; unmatched bases: 1. The germline V gene has CDR1 MNHNS and CDR2 SASEGT.

The chain couples TRBV24-1 to TRBJ2-5; 7 positions agree with TRBD1. This CDR3 contains 15 residues. V gave up 3 bases and J gave up 3 bases; unmatched junction bases: 6. Germline values: CDR1 KGHDR, CDR2 SFDVKD. CDR3: CATSDPGQHKETQYF. The CDR3 DNA reads as TGTGCCACCAGTGATCCGGGACAGCACAAAGAGACCCAGTACTTC.

This rearrangement joins TRBV15 to TRBJ2-1; 10 bases are shared with TRBD2. The V and J ends lost 2 bases and 4 bases, in that order; junction bases with no gene match: 8. From germline, CDR1 is LNHNV and CDR2 YYDKDF (reference sequence). The length of the CDR3 is 17 residues. Here the CDR3 reads CATSRSVLAGRYNEQFF. DNA for the CDR3: TGTGCCACCAGCAGATCGGTACTAGCGGGGCGATACAATGAGCAGTTCTTC.

The chain combines TRBV30 with TRBJ2-5; 8 bases fit TRBD2. The V segment lost 4 bases and the J segment 0 bases; nucleotides outside the gene matches: 7. From germline, CDR1 is GTSNPN and CDR2 SVGIG (reference sequence). This CDR3 region has 15 residues. CDR3 bases: TGTGCCTGGATCCCCGCGGGGGGCTACCAAGAGACCCAGTACTTC. Protein product: CAWIPAGGYQETQYF.

The genes are TRBV29-1 and TRBJ2-7, with D possibly TRBD2 on 6 matching bases. CDR3 size: 14 residues. CDR1 SQVTM and CDR2 ANQGSEA come from the germline V gene. With 1 base removed from V and 0 bases from J, the gap between germline ends came to 10 bases. The CDR3: CSVEGAGSSYEQYF. CDR3 nucleotide sequence: TGCAGCGTTGAAGGGGCGGGGAGCTCCTACGAGCAGTACTTC.

The chain recombines TRBV4-2 with TRBJ2-5; 9 bases agree with TRBD2. There are 16 residues in the CDR3. CDR1 is LGHNA and CDR2 is YNFKEQ in the germline V gene. Unmatched junction bases numbered 3, after V lost 1 base and J lost 0 bases. CDR3 coding DNA: TGTGCCAGCAGCCAAGCCGCGGGGGGGTACCAAGAGACCCAGTACTTC. As protein: CASSQAAGGYQETQYF.

DNA of the CDR3: TGTGCCAGCAGCCAAGGTGCAGGGGGCAATCAGCCCCAGCATTTT. Its translation: CASSQGAGGNQPQHF. This chain connects TRBV3-1 (or the pseudogene TRBV3-2) to TRBJ1-5, with a tentative D call TRBD1 (6 bases). This CDR3 region has 15 residues. The germline V gene encodes CDR1 LGHDT and CDR2 YNNKEL (reference sequence). Trimming cost V 1 base and J 2 bases, with 9 bases left between them.

The chain couples TRBV10-3 to TRBJ2-7, with TRBD1 matching 8 bases. With V trimmed by 2 bases and J by 4 bases, 4 bases remained unmatched. The CDR3 is 14 residues long. CDR1 is ENHRY, CDR2 SYGVKD, per germline. The CDR3 nucleotides are TGTGCCATCAGTGAGGGACAGGGAGCATACGAGCAGTACTTC. Its translation: CAISEGQGAYEQYF.

The J gene is TRBJ1-5, the V gene TRBV19, with D perhaps matching TRBD1 (6 bases). Trimming pared 8 bases from V and 5 bases from J, leaving 13 bases between. The germline V gene encodes CDR1 LNHDA and CDR2 SQIVND (reference sequence). CDR3 length: 13 amino acids. This chain's CDR3 is CASSGAEYQPQHF. In DNA form, the CDR3 reads TGTGCCAGTTCAGGGGCAGAGTATCAGCCCCAGCATTTT.

This clone was seen only a few times. The chain has TRBV30 and TRBJ1-1; 9 positions agree with TRBD1. The CDR3 runs to 14 residues. Germline CDR1 reads GTSNPN; CDR2 reads SVGIG (reference sequence). The junction had 6 bases not matched to a gene; V was cut back by 5 bases and J by 2 bases. The CDR3 spells CAWWQTGGNTEAFF. DNA for the CDR3: TGTGCCTGGTGGCAGACAGGGGGAAACACTGAAGCTTTCTTT.

Turning to this clone: Other DNA sequences within the sample encode an identical CDR3. The chain couples TRBV29-1 to TRBJ1-5; D perhaps matches TRBD1 (5 bases). This CDR3 spans 13 amino acids. CDR1 is SQVTM, CDR2 ANQGSEA, per germline. V dropped 4 bases and J dropped 3 bases, with 10 bases sitting between them. The CDR3 here is CSVVLGVNQPQHF. In nucleotides, the CDR3 is TGCAGCGTTGTTTTAGGGGTCAATCAGCCCCAGCATTTT.

V is TRBV6-4 and J is TRBJ1-1; no definite D call. This CDR3 has 14 residues. Looked up from germline, CDR1 is MRHNA and CDR2 is SNTAGT. V was pared by 6 bases and J by 1 base, with 12 bases between. CDR3 region: CASRTRSGNTEAFF. The CDR3 bases are TGTGCCAGCAGGACTAGGTCGGGGAACACTGAAGCTTTCTTT.

The chain joins TRBV29-1 to TRBJ2-7; perhaps TRBD1 as D (6 bases). The CDR3 is made up of 14 amino acids. V was clipped by 1 base and J by 3 bases, with 13 bases between them. Per germline, CDR1 SQVTM and CDR2 ANQGSEA. In nucleotides, the CDR3 is TGCAGCGTTGAAGGGGGGCAGGGGAACTACGAGCAGTACTTC. Translating it yields CSVEGGQGNYEQYF.

This chain connects TRBV7-9 to TRBJ2-7, with D possibly TRBD2 on 6 matching bases. Trimming took off 1 base at V and 6 bases at J, with 13 bases between the two ends. The CDR3 covers 14 residues. Germline V gene lookup returns CDR1 SEHNR and CDR2 FQNEAQ (reference sequence). CDR3 region: CASSLGGLAAEQYF. CDR3 DNA: TGTGCCAGCAGCTTAGGGGGTTTAGCGGCCGAGCAGTACTTC.

The genes are TRBV29-1 and TRBJ2-7; no reliable D call. From germline, CDR1 is SQVTM and CDR2 ANQGSEA. Trimming took 6 bases from V and 7 from J, leaving 19 bases between them. This CDR3 has 13 residues. CDR3 DNA sequence: TGCAGCGTAGGCGCATTTGACTCGCGGGAGCAGTACTTC. Translated: CSVGAFDSREQYF.

This chain uses TRBV7-9 with TRBJ1-2; 9 positions match TRBD1. Unmatched junction bases numbered 9, after V lost 5 bases and J lost 8 bases. The CDR3 spans 14 residues. The germline CDR1 and CDR2 sequences are SEHNR and FQNEAQ (reference sequence). The CDR3 DNA sequence: TGTGCCAGCAGCCGGGGACAGGGAACAGGGGGCTACACCTTC. Translated, it gives CASSRGQGTGGYTF.

This chain links TRBV25-1 with TRBJ1-4; 10 bases match TRBD1. Germline V CDR1 and CDR2: MGHDK, SYGVNS. V lost 4 bases, J lost 7 bases, and 6 bases stayed unmatched. CDR3 length: 15 residues. CDR3 nucleotide sequence: TGTGCCAGCAGTGGATTAGGGACAGGGGTTGAAAAACTGTTTTTT. Protein sequence: CASSGLGTGVEKLFF.

The chain employs TRBV5-5 and TRBJ1-5; D is possibly TRBD1 (6 bases). The V end lost 2 bases, the J end lost 4 bases, and 13 bases lay between the germline ends. This CDR3 is built from 15 residues. Germline V gene lookup returns CDR1 SGHKS and CDR2 YYEKEE (reference sequence). The CDR3 spells CASSLDRRGNQPQHF. CDR3 nucleotide sequence: TGTGCCAGCAGCTTAGACAGGAGAGGTAATCAGCCCCAGCATTTT.

The table lists this clone with a count of one. The rearrangement links TRBV5-6 to TRBJ2-1; TRBD2 matches 7 bases. The germline V gene has CDR1 SGHDT and CDR2 YYEEEE. The CDR3 loop spans 14 amino acids. V lost 2 bases, J lost 5 bases, and 4 bases stayed unmatched. The CDR3 region is CASSFRGGDNEQFF. The CDR3 region has the DNA TGTGCCAGCAGCTTTAGGGGAGGGGACAATGAGCAGTTCTTC.

The chain couples TRBV18 to TRBJ2-7; no reliable D call. From germline, CDR1 is KGHSH and CDR2 LQKENI. This CDR3 is built from 13 residues. With 3 bases removed from V and 0 bases from J, the gap between germline ends came to 6 bases. The CDR3 DNA reads as TGTGCCAGCTCACCCGCTAGCTCCTACGAGCAGTACTTC. This codes for CASSPASSYEQYF.

V and J are TRBV19 and TRBJ1-6; 8 bases are shared with TRBD1. V lost 1 base, J lost 6 bases, and 2 bases stayed unmatched. This CDR3 has 15 amino acids. Germline-derived CDR1 and CDR2 are LNHDA and SQIVND (reference sequence). The chain's CDR3 is CASSIGTGINSPLHF. The CDR3 DNA reads TGTGCCAGTAGTATAGGGACAGGGATTAATTCACCCCTCCACTTT. Using reference TRBV19 and TRBJ1-6 for the parts outside the CDR3, the full variable domain is DGGITQSPKYLFRKEGQNVTLSCEQNLNHDAMYWYRQDPGQGLRLIYYSQIVNDFQKGDIAEGYSVSREKKESFPLTVTSAQKNPTAFYLCASSIGTGINSPLHFGNGTRLTVT.

The chain uses TRBV19 and TRBJ1-6; 9 positions agree with TRBD1. This CDR3 is 15 amino acids long. The germline CDR1 and CDR2 sequences are LNHDA and SQIVND (reference sequence). The J segment lost 7 bases and the V segment lost 5 bases, leaving 6 bases of the junction unmatched. CDR3 region: CASSARTGGNSPLHF. Written as DNA, the CDR3 is TGTGCCAGTAGTGCACGAACAGGGGGCAATTCACCCCTCCACTTT.

The genes are TRBV5-4 and TRBJ2-2; TRBD2 matches 8 bases. The length of the CDR3 is 16 residues. Germline V gene lookup returns CDR1 SGHNT and CDR2 YYREEE (reference sequence). Trimming cost V 4 bases and J 5 bases; bases outside gene matches: 10. For the CDR3, the DNA is TGTGCCAGCAGCCCGGGGGGGGCGCTTTGGACCGGGGAGCTGTTTTTT. This translates into CASSPGGALWTGELFF.

The rearrangement uses TRBV11-2 and TRBJ2-1, with TRBD2 matching 8 bases. Germline V CDR1 and CDR2: SGHAT, FQNNGV. The CDR3 length is 15 residues. The trim removed 4 bases at V and 5 bases at J, leaving 7 bases unmatched. CDR3 in amino acids: CASSYGGVFDNEQFF. CDR3 nucleotide sequence: TGTGCCAGCAGCTACGGGGGGGTCTTTGACAATGAGCAGTTCTTC.

The chain has TRBV12-1 and TRBJ2-5; TRBD2 reflects the table's D call only, with no check against the DNA. TRBV12-1 is reported as a pseudogene. This CDR3 spans 14 amino acids. CDR3 nucleotides: TGTGCCAGCGGGGGTAGGGAGGCTTTGGGGACCCAGTACTTC. Translation: CASGGREALGTQYF.

The V call is TRBV9, the J call TRBJ1-1, with TRBD1 as a possible D gene (6 bases). The ends were cut back, 0 bases at V and 6 bases at J, with 15 bases in the middle. The germline V gene encodes CDR1 SGDLS and CDR2 YYNGEE. CDR3 size: 15 residues. The CDR3 protein is CASSVVGQKSAEAFF. The CDR3 bases are TGTGCCAGCAGCGTAGTCGGACAGAAATCCGCTGAAGCTTTCTTT.

This chain connects TRBV5-5 to TRBJ2-7, with D possibly being TRBD2 (6 bases). V was trimmed by 3 bases and J by 4 bases, leaving 14 bases between them. The germline gives CDR1 SGHKS, CDR2 YYEKEE (reference sequence). The CDR3 is made up of 14 amino acids. The CDR3 here is CASSSLARSYEQYF. CDR3 sequence (DNA): TGTGCCAGCAGCTCACTAGCCCGCAGTTACGAGCAGTACTTC. The full variable domain, completed using reference TRBV5-5 and TRBJ2-7, is DAGVTQSPTHLIKTRGQQVTLRCSPISGHKSVSWYQQVLGQGPQFIFQYYEKEERGRGNFPDRFSARQFPNYSSELNVNALLLGDSALYLCASSSLARSYEQYFGPGTRLTVT.

This clone has a single count. The genes are TRBV7-9 and TRBJ1-2, with no clear D. The CDR3 totals 14 residues. CDR1 is SEHNR, CDR2 FQNEAQ, per germline (reference sequence). Trimming left V 3 bases short and J 7 bases short, with 15 bases between. The CDR3 reads CASSFNQAYGGYTF. The CDR3 nucleotides read TGTGCCAGCAGCTTTAACCAGGCCTACGGTGGCTACACCTTC. Together with reference TRBV7-9 and TRBJ1-2, the CDR3 gives the full variable domain: DTGVSQNPRHKITKRGQNVTFRCDPISEHNRLYWYRQTLGQGPEFLTYFQNEAQLEKSRLLSDRFSAERPKGSFSTLEIQRTEQGDSAMYLCASSFNQAYGGYTFGSGTRLTVV.